Sequencing of this T cell receptor beta chain was carried out in a study of blood T cell repertoires in COVID-19. Data came from immunoSEQ multiplex PCR; TCRdb stores just in-frame clones and leaves some out. The data hold about 120,000 clones, with approximately 71% observed a single time. Per the germline V gene, CDR1 is SGHTA and CDR2 is FQGNSA. The CDR3 is made up of 15 amino acids. Unmatched junction bases numbered 5, after V lost 1 base and J lost 2 bases. This chain joins TRBV7-2 and TRBJ2-7; 7 bases agree with TRBD1. The clonotype comes from a human donor in a cohort sampled during active COVID-19. Sequenced input: peripheral blood. CDR3 protein: CASSLVQGKAYEQYF. The CDR3 DNA sequence: TGTGCCAGCAGCTTAGTACAGGGGAAAGCCTACGAGCAGTACTTC.